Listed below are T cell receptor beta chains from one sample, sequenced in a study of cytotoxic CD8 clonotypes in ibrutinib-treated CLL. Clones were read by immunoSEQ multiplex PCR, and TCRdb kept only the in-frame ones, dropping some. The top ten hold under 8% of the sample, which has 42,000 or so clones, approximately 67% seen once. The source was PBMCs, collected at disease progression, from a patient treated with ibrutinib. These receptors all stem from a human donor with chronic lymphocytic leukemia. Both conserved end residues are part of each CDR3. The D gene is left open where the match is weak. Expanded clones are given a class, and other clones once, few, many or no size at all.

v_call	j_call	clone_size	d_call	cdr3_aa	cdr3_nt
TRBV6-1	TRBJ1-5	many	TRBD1	CASSDATGGYQPQHF	TGTGCCAGCAGTGATGCGACAGGGGGCTATCAGCCCCAGCATTTT
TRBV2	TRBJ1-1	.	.	CASSAPGRENTEAFF	TGTGCCAGCAGTGCCCCCGGCAGGGAGAACACTGAAGCTTTCTTT
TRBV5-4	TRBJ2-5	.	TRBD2	CASSSAGLAAQETQYF	TGTGCCAGCAGCTCAGCGGGACTAGCGGCGCAAGAGACCCAGTACTTC
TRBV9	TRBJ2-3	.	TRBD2	CASSAGFAGGDTQYF	TGTGCCAGCAGCGCCGGGTTCGCGGGGGGAGATACGCAGTATTTT
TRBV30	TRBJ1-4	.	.	CAWRRGTVTNEKLFF	TGTGCCTGGAGGAGGGGCACGGTAACTAATGAAAAACTGTTTTTT
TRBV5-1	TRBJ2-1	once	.	CASSLEGDPSGDEQFF	TGCGCCAGCAGCTTGGAAGGGGACCCTAGTGGAGATGAGCAGTTCTTC
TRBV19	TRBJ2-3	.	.	CASRGPRGTQYF	TGTGCCAGTAGGGGACCTCGAGGTACGCAGTATTTT
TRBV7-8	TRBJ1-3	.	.	CASSPKGRTSGNTIYF	TGTGCCAGCAGCCCGAAGGGTCGCACCTCTGGAAACACCATATATTTT
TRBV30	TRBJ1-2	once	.	CAWSVDAPGDGYTF	TGTGCCTGGAGTGTAGACGCCCCCGGTGATGGCTACACCTTC
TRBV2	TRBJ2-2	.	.	CASSPTSGGELFF	TGTGCCAGCAGTCCAACTAGTGGCGGGGAGCTGTTTTTT
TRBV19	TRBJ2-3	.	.	CASSIRYGAGADTQYF	TGTGCCAGTAGTATAAGATACGGGGCAGGGGCAGATACGCAGTATTTT
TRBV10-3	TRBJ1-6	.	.	CAISDGPVNSPLHF	TGTGCCATCAGTGATGGGCCGGTAAATTCACCCCTCCACTTT
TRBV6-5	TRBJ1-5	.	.	CASRPPGSSNQPQHF	TGTGCCAGCAGGCCCCCAGGCAGTAGCAATCAGCCCCAGCATTTT
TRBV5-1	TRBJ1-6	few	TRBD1	CASSWDRVSSPLHF	TGCGCCAGCAGCTGGGACAGGGTCAGTTCACCCCTCCACTTT
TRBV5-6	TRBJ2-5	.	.	CARWPQETQYF	TGTGCCAGGTGGCCGCAAGAGACCCAGTACTTC
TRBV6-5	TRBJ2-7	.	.	CASQAGVFFEQYF	TGTGCCAGCCAGGCAGGGGTTTTTTTCGAGCAGTACTTC
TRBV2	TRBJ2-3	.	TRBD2	CASSPAAGVGDTQYF	TGTGCCAGCAGCCCCGCGGCGGGAGTGGGAGATACGCAGTATTTT
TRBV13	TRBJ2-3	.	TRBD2	CASSLGTSGSWDTQYF	TGTGCCAGCAGCTTGGGGACTAGCGGGAGTTGGGATACGCAGTATTTT
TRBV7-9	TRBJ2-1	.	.	CASPGQGEGNEQFF	TGTGCCAGCCCTGGGCAGGGAGAGGGAAATGAGCAGTTCTTC
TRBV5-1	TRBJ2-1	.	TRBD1	CASSSRSGTGNNEQFF	TGCGCCAGCAGCTCCCGGTCGGGGACAGGGAACAATGAGCAGTTCTTC
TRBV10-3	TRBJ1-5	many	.	CAISESEDQPQHF	TGTGCCATCAGTGAGTCGGAGGATCAGCCCCAGCATTTT
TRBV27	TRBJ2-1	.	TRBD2	CASSLFSGGYNEQFF	TGTGCCAGCAGTTTATTTTCGGGAGGGTACAATGAGCAGTTCTTC
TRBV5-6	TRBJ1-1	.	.	CASSWKGMNTEAFF	TGTGCCAGCAGCTGGAAGGGAATGAACACTGAAGCTTTCTTT
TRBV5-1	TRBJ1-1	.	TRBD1	CASSLANRGGTEAFF	TGCGCCAGCAGCTTGGCCAACAGGGGCGGCACTGAAGCTTTCTTT
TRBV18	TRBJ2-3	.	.	CASSRAGDTQYF	TGTGCCAGCTCACGAGCGGGAGATACGCAGTATTTT
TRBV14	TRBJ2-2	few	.	CASSQRSYTGELFF	TGTGCCAGCAGCCAACGGAGCTACACCGGGGAGCTGTTTTTT
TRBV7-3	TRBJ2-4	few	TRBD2	CASRTGTSGRAPKNIQYF	TGTGCCAGCAGGACCGGGACTAGCGGGAGGGCCCCCAAAAACATTCAGTACTTC
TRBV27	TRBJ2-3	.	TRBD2	CASSRTGLAGDTQYF	TGTGCCAGCAGCCGAACGGGACTAGCAGGAGATACGCAGTATTTT
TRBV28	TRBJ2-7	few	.	CASSLRPPGGQYF	TGTGCCAGCAGTTTACGGCCGCCTGGGGGGCAGTACTTC
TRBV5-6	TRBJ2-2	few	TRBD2	CASSFFAGGLTGELFF	TGTGCCAGCAGCTTCTTTGCGGGAGGGCTGACCGGGGAGCTGTTTTTT
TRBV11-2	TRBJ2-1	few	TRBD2	CASSAISGRRNEQFF	TGTGCCAGCAGCGCCATTAGCGGGAGAAGGAATGAGCAGTTCTTC
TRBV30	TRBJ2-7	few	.	CAWVEGAEQYF	TGTGCCTGGGTAGAAGGAGCCGAGCAGTACTTC
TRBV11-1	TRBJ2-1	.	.	CASSLEGGLGYNEQFF	TGTGCCAGCAGCTTAGAGGGGGGTTTAGGCTACAATGAGCAGTTCTTC
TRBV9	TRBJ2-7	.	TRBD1	CASSGGTGLDEQYF	TGTGCCAGCAGCGGCGGGACAGGGCTGGACGAGCAGTACTTC
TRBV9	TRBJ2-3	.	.	CASNRGTTDTQYF	TGTGCCAGCAACCGGGGGACCACAGATACGCAGTATTTT
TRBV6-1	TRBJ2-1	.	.	CASSELGGRARGNEQFF	TGTGCCAGCAGTGAACTGGGGGGCAGGGCCAGAGGGAATGAGCAGTTCTTC
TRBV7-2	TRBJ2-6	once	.	CASSLAGYASGANVLTF	TGTGCCAGCAGCTTAGCTGGCTATGCCTCTGGGGCCAACGTCCTGACTTTC
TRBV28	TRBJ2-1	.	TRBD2	CASSLGLAGLYNEQFF	TGTGCCAGCAGTTTAGGACTAGCGGGACTCTACAATGAGCAGTTCTTC
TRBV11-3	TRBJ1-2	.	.	CASSLAQGRGGYTF	TGTGCCAGCAGCTTAGCCCAGGGGAGGGGCGGCTACACCTTC
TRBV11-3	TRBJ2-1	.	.	CASSLDRDTESEQFF	TGTGCCAGCAGCTTAGATCGGGATACGGAGTCGGAGCAGTTCTTC
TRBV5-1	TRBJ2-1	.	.	CASSLDGSSYNEQFF	TGCGCCAGCAGCTTGGACGGCAGCTCCTACAATGAGCAGTTCTTC
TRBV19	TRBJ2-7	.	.	CASSGSGVYTPYEQYF	TGTGCCAGTTCGGGATCCGGTGTTTACACCCCCTACGAGCAGTACTTC
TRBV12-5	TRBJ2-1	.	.	CASSLGGTYNEQFF	TGTGCTAGTTCACTAGGGGGTACCTACAATGAGCAGTTCTTC
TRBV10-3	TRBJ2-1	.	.	CAISEPTRNGQFF	TGTGCCATCAGTGAGCCCACCCGGAATGGGCAGTTCTTC
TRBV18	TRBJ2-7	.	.	CASSPIGGGGTYEQYF	TGTGCCAGCTCACCAATAGGGGGCGGGGGAACCTACGAGCAGTACTTC
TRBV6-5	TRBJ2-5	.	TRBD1	CASSSTTGPQETQYF	TGTGCCAGCAGTTCGACGACAGGGCCTCAAGAGACCCAGTACTTC
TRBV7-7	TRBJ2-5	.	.	CASHPYGNEETQYF	TGTGCTAGCCACCCATACGGGAACGAAGAGACCCAGTACTTC
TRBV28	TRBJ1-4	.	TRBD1	CASGTGNEKLFF	TGTGCCAGCGGGACAGGAAATGAAAAACTGTTTTTT
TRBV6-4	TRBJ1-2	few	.	CASRREGGYGYTF	TGTGCCAGCAGGCGAGAGGGAGGCTATGGCTACACCTTC
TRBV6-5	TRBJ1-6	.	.	CASRQVVSPLHF	TGTGCCAGCAGGCAGGTCGTTTCACCCCTCCACTTT